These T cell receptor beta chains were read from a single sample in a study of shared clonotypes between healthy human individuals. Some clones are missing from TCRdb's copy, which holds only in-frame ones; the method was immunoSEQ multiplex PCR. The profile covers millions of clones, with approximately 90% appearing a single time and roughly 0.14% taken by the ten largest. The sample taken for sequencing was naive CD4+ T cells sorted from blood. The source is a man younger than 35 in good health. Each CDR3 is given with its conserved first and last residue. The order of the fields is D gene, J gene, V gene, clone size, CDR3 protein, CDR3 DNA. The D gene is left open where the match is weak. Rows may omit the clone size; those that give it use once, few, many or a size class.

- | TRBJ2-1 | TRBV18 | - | CASGENNEQFF | TGTGCCAGCGGAGAAAACAATGAGCAGTTCTTC
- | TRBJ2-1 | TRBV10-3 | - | CAISEGGSYNEQFF | TGTGCCATCAGTGAAGGGGGCTCCTACAATGAGCAGTTCTTC
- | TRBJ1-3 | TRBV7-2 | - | CASSSRTALSDHSGNTIYF | TGTGCCAGCAGCTCTAGGACGGCACTGTCAGACCACTCTGGAAACACCATATATTTT
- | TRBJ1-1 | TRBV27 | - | CASSPNLRRGTEAFF | TGTGCCAGCAGTCCAAACCTACGACGAGGCACTGAAGCTTTCTTT
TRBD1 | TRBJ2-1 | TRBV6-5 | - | CASRPQGGIYNEQFF | TGTGCCAGCAGGCCACAGGGGGGCATTTACAATGAGCAGTTCTTC
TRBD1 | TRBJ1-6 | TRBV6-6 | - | CASSSGQGPNSPLHF | TGTGCCAGCAGTTCGGGACAGGGGCCGAATTCACCCCTCCACTTT
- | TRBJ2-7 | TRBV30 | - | CAWRDSLFYEQYF | TGTGCCTGGAGGGACAGTTTGTTCTACGAGCAGTACTTC
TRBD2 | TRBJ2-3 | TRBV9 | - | CASSFLAGGPTDTQYF | TGTGCCAGCAGCTTTTTAGCGGGGGGGCCGACAGATACGCAGTATTTT
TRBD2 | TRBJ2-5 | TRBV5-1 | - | CASTPTSGRALAETQYF | TGCGCCAGCACCCCGACTAGCGGGAGGGCCTTGGCAGAGACCCAGTACTTC
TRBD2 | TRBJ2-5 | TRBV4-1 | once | CASSQDRSGGQETQYF | TGCGCCAGCAGCCAAGATCGGAGCGGGGGGCAAGAGACCCAGTACTTC
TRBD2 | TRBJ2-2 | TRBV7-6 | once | CASSLAPSGGTGELFF | TGTGCCAGCAGCTTAGCCCCTAGCGGGGGGACCGGGGAGCTGTTTTTT
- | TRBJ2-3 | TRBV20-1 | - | CSFSSTDTQYF | TGCAGCTTCTCGAGCACAGATACGCAGTATTTT
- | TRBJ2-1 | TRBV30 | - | CAWSSSGTTYNEQFF | TGTGCCTGGAGTTCCAGCGGAACTACCTACAATGAGCAGTTCTTC
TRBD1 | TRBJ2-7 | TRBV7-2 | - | CASSLDRGWVEQYF | TGTGCCAGCAGCTTAGACAGGGGGTGGGTAGAGCAGTACTTC
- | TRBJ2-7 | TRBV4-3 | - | CASSQEGAFPYEQYF | TGCGCCAGCAGCCAAGAGGGGGCCTTCCCTTACGAGCAGTACTTC
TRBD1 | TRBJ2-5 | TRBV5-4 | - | CASSPPGQGETQYF | TGTGCCAGCAGCCCACCGGGACAGGGAGAGACCCAGTACTTC
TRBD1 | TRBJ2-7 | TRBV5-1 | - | CASSFGQGMYEQYF | TGCGCCAGCAGCTTCGGACAGGGGATGTACGAGCAGTACTTC
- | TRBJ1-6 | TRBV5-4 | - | CASSLADRQSPLHF | TGTGCCAGCAGCTTGGCGGACCGTCAATCACCCCTCCACTTT
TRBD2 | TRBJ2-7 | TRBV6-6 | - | CASSRSGGNYEQYF | TGTGCCAGCAGTCGAAGCGGGGGAAACTACGAGCAGTACTTC
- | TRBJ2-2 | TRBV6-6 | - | CASSYTGANTGELFF | TGTGCCAGCAGTTACACCGGGGCGAACACCGGGGAGCTGTTTTTT
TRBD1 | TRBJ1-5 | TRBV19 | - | CASSIEMTGGNQPQHF | TGTGCCAGTAGTATAGAAATGACAGGGGGCAATCAGCCCCAGCATTTT
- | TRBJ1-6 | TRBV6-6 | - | CASRSPEGAASPLHF | TGTGCCAGCAGATCGCCGGAGGGAGCGGCTTCACCCCTCCACTTT
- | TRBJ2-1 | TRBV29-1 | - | CSGLEVEQFF | TGCAGCGGTCTGGAGGTTGAGCAGTTCTTC
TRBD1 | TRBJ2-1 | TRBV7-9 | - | CASSFQTGGRDEQFF | TGTGCCAGCAGCTTTCAGACAGGGGGCCGGGATGAGCAGTTCTTC
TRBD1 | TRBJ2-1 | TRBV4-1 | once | CASSHPGTESSYNEQFF | TGCGCCAGCAGCCACCCCGGGACAGAGAGCTCCTACAATGAGCAGTTCTTC
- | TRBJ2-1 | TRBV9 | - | CASSVSPPMGPPNANEQFF | TGTGCCAGCAGCGTATCCCCTCCCATGGGACCTCCAAACGCCAATGAGCAGTTCTTC
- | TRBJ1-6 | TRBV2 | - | CASSVQGSSYNSPLHF | TGTGCCAGCAGTGTTCAGGGGAGCTCCTATAATTCACCCCTCCACTTT
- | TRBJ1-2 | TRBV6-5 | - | CASSRAAGGHGYTF | TGTGCCAGCAGCCGGGCGGCGGGGGGACATGGCTACACCTTC
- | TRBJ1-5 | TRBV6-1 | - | CASIQGQGNQPQHF | TGTGCCAGCATCCAGGGGCAGGGAAATCAGCCCCAGCATTTT
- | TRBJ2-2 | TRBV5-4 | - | CASSLARGHSGELFF | TGTGCCAGCAGCTTGGCCAGGGGCCACTCCGGGGAGCTGTTTTTT
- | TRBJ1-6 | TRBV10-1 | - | CASSEGQYNSPLHF | TGCGCCAGCAGTGAGGGACAGTATAATTCACCCCTCCACTTT
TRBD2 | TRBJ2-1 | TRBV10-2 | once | CASRGGLFNNEQFF | TGCGCCAGCCGGGGGGGCCTCTTCAACAATGAGCAGTTCTTC
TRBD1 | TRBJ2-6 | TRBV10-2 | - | CASSGTGPSGANVLTF | TGCGCCAGCAGTGGGACAGGACCCTCTGGGGCCAACGTCCTGACTTTC
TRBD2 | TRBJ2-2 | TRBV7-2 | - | CASSLGLAGAGELFF | TGTGCCAGCAGCTTAGGACTAGCGGGAGCCGGGGAGCTGTTTTTT
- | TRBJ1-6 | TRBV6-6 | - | CASSYFGNGPLHF | TGTGCCAGCAGTTACTTCGGTAATGGACCCCTCCACTTT
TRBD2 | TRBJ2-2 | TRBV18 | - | CASSFGLAGALSGELFF | TGTGCCAGCTCATTCGGACTAGCGGGAGCCTTATCCGGGGAGCTGTTTTTT
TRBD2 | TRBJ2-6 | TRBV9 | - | CASSVRGDSGANVLTF | TGTGCCAGCAGCGTACGGGGGGACTCTGGGGCCAACGTCCTGACTTTC
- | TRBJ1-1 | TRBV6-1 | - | CASSEEGGSKAFF | TGTGCCAGCAGTGAAGAGGGAGGGAGTAAAGCTTTCTTT
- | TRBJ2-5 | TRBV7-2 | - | CASSLRSRAVKETQYF | TGTGCCAGCAGCTTACGGTCCAGGGCCGTCAAAGAGACCCAGTACTTC
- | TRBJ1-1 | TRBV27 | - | CASSFRGSTEAFF | TGTGCCAGCAGTTTTCGAGGGTCCACTGAAGCTTTCTTT
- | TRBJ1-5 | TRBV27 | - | CASSLQGLGQPQHF | TGTGCCAGCAGTCTACAGGGATTGGGTCAGCCCCAGCATTTT